These 10 T cell receptor beta chains share one sample of origin, sequenced in a study of cytomegalovirus exposure and HLA in healthy donors (dated by TCRdb to 2016 to 2017). The receptor library was made with the immunoSEQ multiplex PCR assay. For the multiplex PCR, a mixture combining 60 forward primers for TCR Vbeta segments and 13 reverse primers for TCR Jbeta segments was used. TCRdb took over this immuneACCESS table, retaining in-frame rearrangements with V and J assigned. Such tables are incomplete; in checked studies, under half of the missing clones stem from an unresolved V gene, and the remainder is unexplained. Counted in this sample were about 160,000 clones; 70% to 90% of them appeared once. Of the sample, roughly 7.7% falls within the top ten clones. Sequenced input: PBMCs. The origin of the receptors is a young woman in good health and CMV-seropositive.

J is TRBJ2-7 and V is TRBV5-1; 8 nucleotides align to TRBD1. Trimming took 3 bases from V and 2 from J; bases not matched to a gene: 7. Germline V CDR1 and CDR2: SGHRS, YFSETQ. This CDR3 spans 15 amino acids. The CDR3 bases are TGCGCCAGCAGCTACTCGACAGGGGTTACCTACGAGCAGTACTTC. It yields the protein CASSYSTGVTYEQYF.

Notes on this clone: The junction and the germline gene differ at one end; a read error may be behind it. This chain uses TRBV7-9 with TRBJ1-2, with a weak D call TRBD1 (5 bases). Germline V gene lookup returns CDR1 SEHNR and CDR2 FQNEAQ (reference sequence). This CDR3 contains 14 residues. This chain's CDR3 is CSSSLGVGGDGYTF. As DNA, the CDR3 is TGTTCCAGCAGCTTAGGGGTAGGTGGAGATGGCTACACCTTC.

The rearrangement links TRBV27 to TRBJ1-6, with TRBD1 matching 8 bases. This CDR3 spans 15 amino acids. Germline-derived CDR1 and CDR2 are MNHEY and SMNVEV (reference sequence). The V gene end was trimmed by 4 bases and the J gene end by 8 bases; junction bases not matched to a gene: 7. As DNA, the CDR3 is TGTGCCAGCAGTTCAGCCGGGACAGGTTATTCACCCCTCCACTTT. Translation gives CASSSAGTGYSPLHF.

This clone came up a few times. The chain carries TRBV7-9 and TRBJ2-3, with D unclear. Between the trimmed V and J ends, which lost 7 bases and 2 bases, there was a span of 7 bases. CDR1 is SEHNR, CDR2 FQNEAQ, per germline (reference sequence). The CDR3 extends over 12 amino acids. In nucleotides, the CDR3 is TGTGCCAGCATACAGCACACAGATACGCAGTATTTT. Translation gives CASIQHTDTQYF.

The chain employs TRBV27 and TRBJ2-1; possibly TRBD2 for D (5 bases). CDR3 size: 16 residues. V lost 6 bases and J 0 bases, leaving 15 bases between the germline ends. The germline CDR1 and CDR2 sequences are MNHEY and SMNVEV (reference sequence). The CDR3 DNA sequence: TGTGCCAGCAGACCTATTTCCGCGGGCTCCTACAATGAGCAGTTCTTC. This translates into CASRPISAGSYNEQFF.

The chain uses TRBV29-1 and TRBJ1-1, with 7 bases aligning to TRBD1. V was pared by 6 bases and J by 9 bases, with 4 bases of the junction left unmatched. The CDR3 loop spans 10 amino acids. Germline V CDR1 and CDR2: SQVTM, ANQGSEA. DNA for the CDR3: TGCAGCGTGGTGACAGGGCAAGCTTTCTTT. Encoded protein: CSVVTGQAFF.

Regarding this clone: Sequence at one end of the junction differs from germline and may be a read error. This chain joins TRBV7-9 and TRBJ1-6; 9 bases fit TRBD1. Germline CDR1 is SEHNR and CDR2 is FQNEAQ (reference sequence). The CDR3 has 16 residues. CDR3 loop: CSSSPSTGGFNSPLHF. The DNA for the CDR3 is TGTTCCAGCAGCCCTTCGACAGGGGGGTTTAATTCACCCCTCCACTTT.

This clone was found a few times. V usage is TRBV7-3 and J usage is TRBJ1-1; D possibly corresponds to TRBD1 (5 bases). The CDR3 is made up of 14 amino acids. V lost 2 bases to trimming and J lost 4 bases, with 11 bases between them. Germline loops: CDR1 SGHTA, CDR2 FQGTGA. CDR3 sequence: CASSLLGGGTEAFF. Written as DNA, the CDR3 is TGTGCCAGCAGCTTATTGGGGGGAGGCACTGAAGCTTTCTTT.

The V gene is TRBV5-4, the J gene TRBJ2-1; TRBD1 matches 9 bases. CDR1 is SGHNT, CDR2 YYREEE, per germline (reference sequence). The CDR3 consists of 13 residues. V shed 3 bases, J shed 8 bases, and the junction held 3 bases outside the gene matches. The CDR3 spells CASSYWTGDEQFF. In DNA form, the CDR3 reads TGTGCCAGCAGCTACTGGACAGGGGATGAGCAGTTCTTC.

The rearrangement links TRBV6-5 to TRBJ2-7; 7 positions match TRBD2. The germline gives CDR1 MNHEY, CDR2 SVGAGI. The V and J ends lost 5 bases and 2 bases, in that order; junction bases with no gene match: 6. The CDR3 is made up of 14 amino acids. CDR3 sequence (DNA): TGTGCCAGCAGTCTGCGGGGGAGGACCTACGAGCAGTACTTC. It encodes CASSLRGRTYEQYF.